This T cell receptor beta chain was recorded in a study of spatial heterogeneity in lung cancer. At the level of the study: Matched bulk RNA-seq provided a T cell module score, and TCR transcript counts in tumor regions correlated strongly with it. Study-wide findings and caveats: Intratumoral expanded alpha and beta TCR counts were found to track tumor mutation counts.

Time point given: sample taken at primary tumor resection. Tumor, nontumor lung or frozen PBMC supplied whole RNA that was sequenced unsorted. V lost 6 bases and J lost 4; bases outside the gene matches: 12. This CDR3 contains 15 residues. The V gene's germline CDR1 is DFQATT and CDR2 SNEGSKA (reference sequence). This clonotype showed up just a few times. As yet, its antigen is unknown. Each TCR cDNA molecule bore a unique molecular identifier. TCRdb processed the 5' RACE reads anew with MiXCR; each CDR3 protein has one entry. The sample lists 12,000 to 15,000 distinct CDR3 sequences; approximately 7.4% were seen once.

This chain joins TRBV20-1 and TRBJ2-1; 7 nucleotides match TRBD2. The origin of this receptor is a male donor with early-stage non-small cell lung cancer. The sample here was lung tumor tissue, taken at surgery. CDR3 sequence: CSAIRGGSTYNEQFF. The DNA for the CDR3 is TGCAGTGCGATCCGGGGCGGGAGCACATACAATGAGCAGTTCTTC.